This T cell receptor (beta chain) was observed in a study of shared clonotypes between healthy human individuals. Findings of the study overall: Donor scarcity curtailed the genetic and exposure-history diversity represented herein. Despite large depth, rarefaction showed incomplete sorted-subset sequencing.

J gave up 6 bases and V 8 bases, and 16 bases lay outside the gene matches. This CDR3 has 16 amino acids. CDR1 LNHDA and CDR2 SQIVND come from the germline V gene (reference sequence). As to this clone: What it binds is unknown.

Original analysis: In the immunoSEQ data, sequences were junction-only and lacked quality scores, so filtering differed. Method: immunoSEQ multiplex PCR; TCRdb's copy keeps in-frame clones and lacks some. That table furnishes V, J and clone size, whereas the DNA furnished D and trimming. The data hold approximately 2.5 million clones, with 93% observed a single time. Into CD45RA+ naive and CD45RA-negative memory subsets, the CD4+ cells were split. The clonotype originates from a man between 18 and 35 years old in good health. Some clones in this sample may be carry-over from other donors' samples. The chain has TRBV19 and TRBJ1-1; 9 nucleotides agree with TRBD1. Material: naive CD4+ T cells from PBMCs. As to subset: CD45RA+ positively selected. CDR3 loop: CASYGRKTGGLSEAFF. CDR3 in DNA: TGTGCCAGTTACGGAAGGAAGACAGGGGGATTATCTGAAGCTTTCTTT.